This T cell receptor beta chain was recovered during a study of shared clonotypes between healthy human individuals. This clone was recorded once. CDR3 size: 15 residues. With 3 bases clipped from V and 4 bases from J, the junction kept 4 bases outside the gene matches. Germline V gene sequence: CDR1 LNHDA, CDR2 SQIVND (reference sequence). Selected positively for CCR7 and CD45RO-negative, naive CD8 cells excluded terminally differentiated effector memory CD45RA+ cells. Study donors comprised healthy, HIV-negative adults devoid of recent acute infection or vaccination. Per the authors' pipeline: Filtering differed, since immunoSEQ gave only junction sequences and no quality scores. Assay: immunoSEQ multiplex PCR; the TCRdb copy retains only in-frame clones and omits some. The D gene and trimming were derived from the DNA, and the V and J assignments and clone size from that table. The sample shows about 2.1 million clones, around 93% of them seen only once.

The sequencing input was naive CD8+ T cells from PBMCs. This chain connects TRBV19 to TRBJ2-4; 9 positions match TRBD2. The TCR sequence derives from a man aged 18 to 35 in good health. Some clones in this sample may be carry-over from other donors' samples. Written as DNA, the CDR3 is TGTGCCAGTAGTATTGGGACTAGCATAAAAAACATTCAGTACTTC. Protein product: CASSIGTSIKNIQYF.